This entry describes one T cell receptor (beta chain). These data are taken from a study of blood T cell repertoires in COVID-19. V was pared by 0 bases and J by 0 bases, with 7 bases between. The CDR3 runs to 15 residues. The germline gives CDR1 SGHRS, CDR2 YFSETQ. Sequencing was performed with immunoSEQ multiplex PCR; in TCRdb, only in-frame clones are kept and a portion is missing. The table shows some 360,000 clones, with roughly 90% occurring only once. The specimen was peripheral blood. The chain is built from TRBV5-1 and TRBJ1-3; the D is unclear. This receptor was obtained from a woman aged 55-69 years with COVID-19, enrolled during active disease. The chain's CDR3 is CASSLGAASGNTIYF. The CDR3, as DNA: TGCGCCAGCAGCTTGGGGGCAGCCTCTGGAAACACCATATATTTT. The whole variable domain, filled in from reference TRBV5-1 and TRBJ1-3, reads KAGVTQTPRYLIKTRGQQVTLSCSPISGHRSVSWYQQTPGQGLQFLFEYFSETQRNKGNFPGRFSGRQFSNSRSEMNVSTLELGDSALYLCASSLGAASGNTIYFGEGSWLTVV.